This T cell receptor (beta chain) is drawn from a study of PD-1 blockade in classical Hodgkin lymphoma. The time point: cycle 4 day 1 (C4D1), after 6 weeks of nivolumab. After autologous stem cell transplantation all patients relapsed, and prior brentuximab vedotin exposure differed between cohorts. Trimming took 5 bases from V and 4 from J, leaving 15 bases between them. CDR1 is SGHAT and CDR2 is FQNNGV in the germline V gene. The CDR3 covers 14 residues. Sequencing used immunoSEQ multiplex PCR; TCRdb keeps in-frame clones, though not all of them. The sample records 25,000 to 30,000 clones, about four fifths being singletons.

Source: peripheral blood mononuclear cells (PBMCs), taken before the fourth cycle of nivolumab. The receptor comes from a human donor with classical Hodgkin lymphoma. The chain is built from TRBV11-2 and TRBJ2-7; D gene ambiguous. The CDR3 sequence is CASSRAGSEYEQYF. The CDR3, as DNA: TGTGCCAGCAGCCGCGCCGGCAGCGAGTACGAGCAGTACTTC.